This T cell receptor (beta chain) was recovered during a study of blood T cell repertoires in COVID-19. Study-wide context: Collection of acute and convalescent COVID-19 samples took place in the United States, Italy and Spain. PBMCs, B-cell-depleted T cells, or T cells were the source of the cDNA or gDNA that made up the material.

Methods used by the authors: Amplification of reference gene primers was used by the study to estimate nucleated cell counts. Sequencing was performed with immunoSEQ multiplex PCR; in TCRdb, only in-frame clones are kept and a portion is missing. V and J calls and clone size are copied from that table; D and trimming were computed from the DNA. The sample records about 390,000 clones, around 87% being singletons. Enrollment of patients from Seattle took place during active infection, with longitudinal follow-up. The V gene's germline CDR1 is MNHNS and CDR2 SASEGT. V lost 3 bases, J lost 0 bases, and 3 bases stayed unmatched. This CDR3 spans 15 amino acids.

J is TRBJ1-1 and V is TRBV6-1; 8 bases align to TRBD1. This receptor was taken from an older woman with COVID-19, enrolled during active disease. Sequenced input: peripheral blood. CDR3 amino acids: CASSDRDRMNTEAFF. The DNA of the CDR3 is TGTGCCAGCAGTGACCGGGACAGGATGAACACTGAAGCTTTCTTT.